The T cell receptor beta chain under discussion was sequenced for a study of cytomegalovirus exposure and HLA in healthy donors (dated by TCRdb to about 2017). Turning to the overall study: In an earlier analysis of 587 of the donors, about 260 Gb of sequence data and 100 million or so unique TCR beta sequences from about 190 million T cells were reported. Roughly 300 gigabases of sequencing data and some 85 million unique TCR sequences were included in an early release covering 550 to 800 HLA-typed donors. Among the roughly 410 genotyped donors, approximately 81% belonged to the genetic ancestry cluster associated with self-reported Caucasian donors. The study aimed to test whether cataloging public T cell receptors could reveal signatures of past pathogen exposure. The study profiled the T cell repertoires of under 700 subjects by immunosequencing and related them to cytomegalovirus serostatus. A separate validation cohort of about 110 different subjects was used in addition to the approximately 610-subject first cohort. High-throughput TCR immunosequencing, statistical association of individual TCRs with disease status, and machine learning were combined to predict cytomegalovirus infection status. A later analysis re-examined previously published TCR beta repertoires from around 670 donors and added high-resolution HLA genotyping to investigate patterns of TCR occurrence. The later analysis used no new phenotypic data to find candidate immune exposures, relying instead on TCR beta sequences and their occurrence across donors. An earlier analysis of 450 to 750 of the donors used high-throughput TCR beta sequencing to judge whether each TCR beta V gene segment behaved as functional or pseudogenic. Donor age, sex, ethnicity and CMV serostatus were compiled alongside the repertoire data. In a later genetic analysis, genome-wide SNP genotypes for about 65% of the 666 donors were used, and that subset was treated as a discovery cohort. All discovery cohort repertoires had been generated on a single sequencing platform. HLA typing included class I and class II loci at four-digit resolution. The number of typed donors differed by locus: about 629-630 for A, B, C, DRB1 and DQB1; some 540 for DQA1; 606 for DPA1; and 400 to 480 for DPB1. Five DR-DQ haplotypes were handled as single units for association and clustering, since linkage in the cohort was strong. Among some 400 genotyped donors of the cohort, an average of approximately 230,000 unique TCR beta nucleotide sequences were sequenced per donor, approximately 20% of them non-productive. What the authors observed across the whole study: Linkage disequilibrium might explain the correlated functional status among segregating V segments, but an unknown experimental factor could not be ruled out. A later genetic analysis reported fewer N-insertions in productive TCRs among donors in an Asian-associated ancestry cluster than the roughly 700-donor mean. Roughly uniform sequencing depth across donors was assumed in presence/absence analyses, although this assumption may not hold. CMV serostatus was the only immune exposure information available for the cohort. A few of the identified cytomegalovirus-associated TCR beta chains were confirmed in vitro to be specific for cytomegalovirus antigens. A later genetic analysis associated a missense DCLRE1C variant with V-gene and J-gene trimming of TCR beta chains, and an independent cohort replicated the association. This cohort had only TCR beta chains sequenced, and the lack of alpha or paired-chain data limited which features could be detected. Strong co-occurrence of HLA alleles, especially DR and DQ, made assigning TCR associations to individual alleles difficult. HLA typing was unavailable for some donors at each locus, so association tests used only the typed subset. Most CMV-associated TCR beta chains appeared to be HLA-restricted in a later analysis, and the HLA associations seemed to be driven largely by CMV exposure. At a false discovery rate of 0.05, a later analysis linked around 15,000 TCR beta sequences to specific HLA alleles. According to the authors, the approach could potentially be generalized to other disease states and immunological phenotypes. According to a later analysis, TCR association rates differed among HLA loci, with DRB1 alleles showing the most associated TCRs and HLA-C alleles showing the fewest. Several of the top co-occurrence clusters appeared to be linked to parvovirus B19, influenza, CMV and Epstein-Barr virus, according to a later analysis. The earlier analysis of 587 of the donors excluded around 17 rarely observed V segments, including chromosome 9 orphons, because counts were too low. A cluster of highly shared sequence variants was judged likely to be a technical artifact of the sequencing pipeline. Cytomegalovirus status was reported to be diagnosed by the classifier with high specificity and sensitivity in both the original and validation cohorts. Across donors, most TCR sequences were observed very rarely, whereas some public TCRs were present in many individuals. Compared with equally common non-associated chains, HLA-associated TCR beta chains in a later analysis were more clonally expanded and had lower generation probabilities. The study listed approximately 160 TCR beta chains as associated with cytomegalovirus. A further reported finding was that TCR beta sequences accurately predicted the HLA-A and HLA-B alleles for most subjects in the first cohort. Because the 87-base-pair reads could not distinguish some IMGT-functional V segments, including TRBV6-2 and TRBV6-3, those segments were excluded. Broadly in line with IMGT annotations, most TCR beta V segments showed up in productive rearrangements about 87% or about 30% of the time in an earlier analysis of approximately 600 of the donors.

The cohort consisted of 600 to 750 healthy bone marrow donors. Cohort members were all nominally healthy when sampled, although unrecorded immune exposures were likely present. The donor tested CMV seronegative and was one of the 352 seronegative cohort members. Every donor gave a peripheral blood sample, and the peripheral blood mononuclear cells from that sample were used for TCR beta sequencing. Genomic DNA extraction from the blood cell samples was performed with the Qiagen DNeasy Blood Extraction Kit. This clone turned up a few times. The specificity of this receptor is unknown. No base-level quality is on record; no much larger clone is a single base apart. Library prep was done by the immunoSEQ multiplex PCR assay. For the multiplex PCR, a mixture combining 60 forward primers for TCR Vbeta segments and 13 reverse primers for TCR Jbeta segments was used. A multiplex PCR assay on genomic DNA amplified the CDR3 region of rearranged TCR beta genes. On the Illumina HiSeq System, the amplified TCR beta libraries were sequenced as 87-base-pair reads. Processing in the source paper ran as follows. A later analysis counted 65 million to 90 million unique TCR beta chains across the approximately 700 repertoires, and some 12 million of these chains were shared by at least two donors. A nearest-neighbor algorithm error-corrected the raw reads and collapsed the reads into unique sequences, merging closely related sequences to remove PCR and sequencing errors. CDR3 sequences were aligned to IMGT reference sequences to assign V, D and J gene segments. Each retained sequence needed at least a six-nucleotide match to both a V gene segment and a J gene segment. Rearrangements were called productive when the CDR3 lacked stop codons and stayed in frame with V and J; all others were non-productive. CDR3 was defined according to IMGT convention as the region running from the second conserved V-encoded cysteine to the conserved J-encoded phenylalanine. Sequences without an unambiguous match to a single V gene segment were excluded from the earlier analysis of about 600 of the donors. An earlier analysis of almost 600 of the donors classified V segments as functional when productive rearrangements were above 56.7% and as segregating when the standard deviation between donors was above 5%. A statistical classification framework was built for diagnosing cytomegalovirus status from the catalog of TCR beta chain sequences. A later analysis assigned V and J genes by comparing TCR nucleotide sequences with IMGT/GENE-DB human TR gene sequences. Using the TCRdist pipeline, a later analysis assigned CDR3 sequences along with most-parsimonious VDJ recombination scenarios. A later analysis defined each TCR beta chain by its CDR3 amino acid sequence plus V-gene family, and excluded reads lacking a unique V-gene family. A later analysis removed 550 to 700 highly shared, low-generation-probability nucleotide sequences to deal with suspected cross-contamination and a sequencing artifact. In a later analysis, a clonal expansion index for each public chain was calculated from normalized within-repertoire ranks of inferred template counts. In a later analysis, generation probabilities were computed with a VDJ recombination model fitted to out-of-frame rearrangements, and the resulting probabilities were checked against IGoR. Hypergeometric tests were used in a later analysis to score TCR-TCR, TCR-HLA and TCR-CMV co-occurrence, with a repertoire-size bias correction applied to the TCR pairs. To estimate false discovery rates, a later analysis permuted the HLA or CMV assignments 20 times. In a later analysis, co-occurring TCRs were grouped using DBSCAN, and TCRdist sequence similarity was added for clustering within HLA-allele-positive subsets. Co-occurrence clustering excluded repertoires with fewer than 30,000 or more than 120,000 public chains, plus five with anomalous nucleotide sharing. In its TCRdb copy, this immuneACCESS table keeps in-frame sequences only and misses some clones. Where compared with another copy, unresolved V genes explain less than half of these, and the others have no known cause. The D gene and trimming were derived from the DNA, and the V and J assignments and clone size from that table. In this sample the table shows about 210,000 clones, 75% to 80% of which occur a single time. Together, the top ten hold 1.5% to 2% of the sample.

The germline V gene provides CDR1 MDHEN and CDR2 SYDVKM. The CDR3 goes from the cysteine to the phenylalanine over 15 residues. Just CDR3 DNA is preserved here, 45 bases in frame from base 1. Here V drops 5 bases and J drops 4 bases, and the junction holds 11 bases not matched to any gene. This chain joins TRBV28 to TRBJ2-7, with 7 bases aligning to TRBD2. Source material: PBMCs. This TCR was sampled from a male donor in good health and CMV-seronegative. The CDR3 region has the sequence CASSVRGVGRYEQYF. In nucleotides, the sequence is TGTGCCAGCAGTGTAAGGGGCGTCGGGAGGTACGAGCAGTACTTC. The CDR3, completed at both ends by the reference TRBV28 and TRBJ2-7 genes, gives the full variable domain DVKVTQSSRYLVKRTGEKVFLECVQDMDHENMFWYRQDPGLGLRLIYFSYDVKMKEKGDIPEGYSVSREKKERFSLILESASTNQTSMYLCASSVRGVGRYEQYFGPGTRLTVT.